This T cell receptor beta chain is drawn from a study of cytomegalovirus exposure and HLA in healthy donors. The study's findings and limits: While the bulk of TCR sequences proved rare, some public TCRs turned up in many donors. Presence/absence analyses supposed approximately even sequencing depth among donors. Exclusion applied to some V segments, including TRBV6-2 and TRBV6-3, as they were indistinguishable. The authors considered a cluster of highly shared sequence variants likely to be a sequencing artifact.

The V and J ends lost 5 bases and 6 bases, in that order; junction bases with no gene match: 5. The CDR3 spans 14 residues. In germline, CDR1 is SEHNR, CDR2 FQNEAQ (reference sequence). A remark on this clone: Its matching antigen is unknown.

Primers for the PCR totalled 60 Vbeta and 13 Jbeta. Method: immunoSEQ multiplex PCR; TCRdb's copy keeps in-frame clones and lacks some. The sample includes under 200,000 clones, over 75% seen only once; the top ten take 3% to 3.5%. The genes are TRBV7-9 and TRBJ2-4, with 9 bases that match TRBD1. This clonotype originated in a female donor in good health and CMV-seronegative. The sequenced material came from PBMCs. This chain's CDR3 is CASSPGQGRNIQYF. The CDR3, as DNA: TGTGCCAGCAGCCCGGGACAGGGAAGAAACATTCAGTACTTC.